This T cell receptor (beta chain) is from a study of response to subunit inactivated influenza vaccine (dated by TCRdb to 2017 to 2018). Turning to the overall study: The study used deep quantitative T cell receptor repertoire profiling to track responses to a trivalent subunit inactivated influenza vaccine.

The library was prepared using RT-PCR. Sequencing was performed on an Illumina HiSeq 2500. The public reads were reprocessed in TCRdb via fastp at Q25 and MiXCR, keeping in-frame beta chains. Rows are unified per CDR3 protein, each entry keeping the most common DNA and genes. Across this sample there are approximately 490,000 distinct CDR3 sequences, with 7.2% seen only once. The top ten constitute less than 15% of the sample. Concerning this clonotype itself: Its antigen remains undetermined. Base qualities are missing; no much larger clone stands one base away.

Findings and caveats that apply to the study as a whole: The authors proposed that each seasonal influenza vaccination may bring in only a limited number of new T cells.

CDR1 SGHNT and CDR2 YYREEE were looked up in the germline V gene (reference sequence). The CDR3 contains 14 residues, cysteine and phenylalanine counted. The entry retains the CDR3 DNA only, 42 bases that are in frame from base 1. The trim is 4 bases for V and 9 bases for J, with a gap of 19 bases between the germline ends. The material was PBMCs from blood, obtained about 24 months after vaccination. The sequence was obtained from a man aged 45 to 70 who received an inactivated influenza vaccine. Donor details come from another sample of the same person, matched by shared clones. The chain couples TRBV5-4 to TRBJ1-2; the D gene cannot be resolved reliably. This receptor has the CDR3 CASSPNPVLSSYTF. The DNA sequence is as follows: TGTGCCAGCAGCCCGAACCCGGTCCTGTCGAGCTACACCTTC.